This TCR beta chain was sequenced in a study of glioma-infiltrating T cells. This clonotype has only a few counts. Trimming pared 6 bases from V and 4 bases from J, leaving 6 bases between. This CDR3 comprises 10 residues. The germline CDR1 and CDR2 sequences are DFQATT and SNEGSKA (reference sequence). Amplification of TCR alpha and beta CDR3 regions from RNA used iRepertoire nested multiplex PCR. TCRdb passed the multiplex PCR reads through MiXCR, listing each CDR3 protein once. The data hold under 150,000 distinct CDR3 sequences, with about two fifths observed a single time. This rearrangement joins TRBV20-1 to TRBJ1-2; D not resolved. This TCR derives from a human donor with low-grade glioma or glioblastoma, undergoing nonglioma brain surgery, or in good health (not recorded which). Sequencing was done on a sample of glioma tissue, nonneoplastic brain tissue, or PBMCs (not recorded which). In nucleotides, the CDR3 is TGCAGTGCAAGGTTCTATGGCTACACCTTC. This gives the protein CSARFYGYTF.